The rows below give T cell receptor beta chains drawn from one sample of a study of T cell clusters in autoimmune cytopenias. TCRdb reprocessed the multiplex PCR reads and reports one entry per CDR3 protein, with no DNA. Here the sample table reports around 7,000 distinct CDR3 sequences. The sample consisted of peripheral blood. Receptor source: a human donor with an autoimmune cytopenia or autoimmune hepatitis (not recorded which). CDR3s include the opening cysteine and the closing phenylalanine or tryptophan. Clone size is shown for a subset of rows, as once, few, many or a class of expanded clone.

J	V	size	CDR3
TRBJ2-5	TRBV9	.	CASSVAWQETQYF
TRBJ1-2	TRBV7-2	medium-sized	CASSLRSRDYGYTF
TRBJ2-7	TRBV7-2	medium-sized	CASSLGTATYEQYF
TRBJ2-1	TRBV5-4	.	CASSTDIAGNEQFF
TRBJ2-7	TRBV18	.	CASSPQKGAYEQYF
TRBJ1-1	TRBV19	.	CASRVDAEAFF
TRBJ1-3	TRBV19	medium-sized	CASTRQGLSGNTIYF
TRBJ1-2	TRBV6-5	.	CASSYPQGLGQGVEGYTF
TRBJ1-3	TRBV5-5	medium-sized	CASSSDTASGNTIYF
TRBJ2-5	TRBV12-5	.	CASGFSLVETQYF
TRBJ1-4	TRBV5-1	.	CASSLVSGSNEKLFF
TRBJ1-5	TRBV27	medium-sized	CASSFVGNQPQHF
TRBJ1-2	TRBV20-1	medium-sized	CSARDGSHIYGYTF
TRBJ1-1	TRBV30	medium-sized	CAWSVLRTEAFF
TRBJ1-1	TRBV7-2	.	CASSLVPQGLTEAFF
TRBJ2-2	TRBV27	.	CASSFQANTGELFF
TRBJ1-4	TRBV28	.	CASTSFDFMVFF
TRBJ1-2	TRBV7-9	medium-sized	CASSQSYTVPFYGYTF
TRBJ2-2	TRBV5-6	.	CASSFGGHYTGELFF
TRBJ2-5	TRBV15	.	CATSRDRAQGTQYF
TRBJ1-2	TRBV7-9	medium-sized	CASRREGQLAYGYTF
TRBJ1-6	TRBV7-9	.	CASSRDNSPLHF
TRBJ1-2	TRBV7-6	.	CASIAGTGEGYTF
TRBJ1-1	TRBV19	.	CASSSQGFGTEAFF
TRBJ2-3	TRBV11-2	medium-sized	CASSPNKMTDTQYF
TRBJ2-5	TRBV5-6	.	CASSFPSGRETQYF
TRBJ1-1	TRBV6-5	medium-sized	CASKWTGANTEAFF
TRBJ1-6	TRBV6-5	medium-sized	CASSYSIRGGFRDSPLHF
TRBJ1-5	TRBV18	.	CASSPLPGGDQPQHF
TRBJ1-1	TRBV19	.	CASSTRPAGGSREAFF
TRBJ2-7	TRBV7-9	.	CASSLGLAGGGSEQYF
TRBJ1-1	TRBV6-5	.	CASRRQQNTEAFF
TRBJ2-5	TRBV10-3	medium-sized	CAISESGSQETQYF
TRBJ2-7	TRBV6-1	medium-sized	CASSALTYEQYF
TRBJ2-3	TRBV11-2	.	CASSLALLRSTDTQYF
TRBJ1-5	TRBV20-1	medium-sized	CSARRRSDPQHF
TRBJ2-3	TRBV29-1	medium-sized	CSVDGPGGVSTDTQYF
TRBJ2-7	TRBV28	.	CASSLGQGRFEQYF
TRBJ1-4	TRBV6-1	medium-sized	CASSDRTGSAEKLFF
TRBJ2-3	TRBV12-3/TRBV12-4	.	CASTKLARTDTQYF
TRBJ2-7	TRBV20-1	.	CSATPGLRYEQYF
TRBJ2-7	TRBV5-4	medium-sized	CASSLGASPYEQYF
TRBJ1-1	TRBV20-1	.	CSAREGTGNTEAFF
TRBJ1-2	TRBV6-5	.	CASRFDGTGDKRDGYTF
TRBJ2-5	TRBV6-5	medium-sized	CASSPDRGKGETQYF
TRBJ2-3	TRBV29-1	.	CSSNRGRSADTQYF
TRBJ2-2	TRBV5-1	.	CASSLTVANTGELFF
TRBJ2-7	TRBV6-6	medium-sized	CASSYDLGYEQYF
TRBJ1-2	TRBV6-1	medium-sized	CASSADRSDGYTF
TRBJ2-1	TRBV7-2	medium-sized	CASSLVEGTYNEQFF